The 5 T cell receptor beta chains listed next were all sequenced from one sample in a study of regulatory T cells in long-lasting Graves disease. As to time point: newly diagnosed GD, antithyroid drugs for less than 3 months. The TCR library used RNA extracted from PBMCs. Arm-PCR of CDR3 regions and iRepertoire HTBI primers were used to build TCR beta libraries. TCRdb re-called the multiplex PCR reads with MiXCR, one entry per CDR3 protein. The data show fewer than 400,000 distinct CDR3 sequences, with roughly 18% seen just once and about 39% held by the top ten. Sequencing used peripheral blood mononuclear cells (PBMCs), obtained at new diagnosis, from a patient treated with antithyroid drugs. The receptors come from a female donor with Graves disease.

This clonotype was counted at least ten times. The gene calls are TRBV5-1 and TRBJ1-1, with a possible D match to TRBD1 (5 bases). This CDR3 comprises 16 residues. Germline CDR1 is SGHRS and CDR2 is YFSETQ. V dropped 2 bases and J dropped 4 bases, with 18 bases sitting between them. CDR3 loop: CASSFRGPSRGTEAFF. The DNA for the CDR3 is TGCGCCAGCAGCTTCCGAGGTCCCTCAAGGGGCACTGAAGCTTTCTTT.

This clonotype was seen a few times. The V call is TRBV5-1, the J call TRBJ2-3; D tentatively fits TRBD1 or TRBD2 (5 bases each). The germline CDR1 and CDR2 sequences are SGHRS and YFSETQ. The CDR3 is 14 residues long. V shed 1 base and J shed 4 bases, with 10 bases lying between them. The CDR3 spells CASSLMGVADTQYF. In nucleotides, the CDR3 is TGCGCCAGCAGCTTGATGGGGGTCGCAGATACGCAGTATTTT.

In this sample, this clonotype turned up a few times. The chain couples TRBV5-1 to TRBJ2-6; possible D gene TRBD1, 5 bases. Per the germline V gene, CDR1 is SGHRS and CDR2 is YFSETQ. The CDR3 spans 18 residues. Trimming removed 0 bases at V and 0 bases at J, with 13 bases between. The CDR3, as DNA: TGCGCCAGCAGCTTGGACGTCAGGGTAAACTCTGGGGCCAACGTCCTGACTTTC. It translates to CASSLDVRVNSGANVLTF.

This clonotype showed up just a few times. The CDR3 DNA follows: TGTGCCAGCAGTTTCGGGGACACCTCCTACGAGCAGTACTTC. Translated: CASSFGDTSYEQYF. The rearrangement links TRBV12-3 or TRBV12-4 to TRBJ2-7, with D possibly matching TRBD1 (6 bases). The CDR3 loop spans 14 amino acids. V dropped 3 bases and J dropped 0 bases, with 9 bases sitting between them.

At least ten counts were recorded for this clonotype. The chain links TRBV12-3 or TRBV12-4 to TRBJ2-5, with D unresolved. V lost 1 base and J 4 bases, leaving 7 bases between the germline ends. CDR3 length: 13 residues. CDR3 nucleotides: TGTGCCAGCAGTTTAGGTTGGGCAGAGACCCAGTACTTC. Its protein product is CASSLGWAETQYF.